This TCR beta chain was found in a study of CD4+ T cells in melanoma. General study findings and limits: A reported correlation linked neoantigen-specific CD4+ T cells to CD8+, macrophage and B cell function. In melanoma, neoantigen-specific CD4+ T cells reportedly differed in differentiation state.

As concerns this clone: Antigen unknown.

The repertoire was sequenced with immunoSEQ multiplex PCR; TCRdb's copy has only in-frame clones and lacks some. The data hold around 100,000 clones, with approximately 92% observed a single time. Per germline, CDR1 MDHEN and CDR2 SYDVKM. This CDR3 region has 12 residues. Trimming stripped 6 bases from V and 0 bases from J, with 6 bases between. This TCR derives from a human donor with melanoma. The rearrangement uses TRBV28 and TRBJ2-7; D ambiguous. Source material: peripheral blood. CDR3 DNA: TGTGCCAGCAGCACCCCCTCCTACGAGCAGTACTTC. Its translation is CASSTPSYEQYF.